The 10 T cell receptor beta chains presented below share a single source sample, sequenced in a study of T cell repertoires in cytomegalovirus infection. Using its own MiXCR run on the reads, TCRdb lists one record per CDR3 protein. This table has fewer than 350,000 distinct CDR3 sequences, around 9.5% appearing once. The source material was PBMCs. The receptors here all came from a human donor in good health (CMV status not recorded). Some clones in this sample may be carry-over from other donors' samples.

This clonotype was detected ten times or more. This chain connects TRBV7-2 to TRBJ2-2; the D is unclear. There are 18 residues in the CDR3. The V gene's germline CDR1 is SGHTA and CDR2 FQGNSA. V shed 6 bases and J shed 0 bases, with 20 bases lying between them. The CDR3 DNA is TGTGCCAGCAGTCCCCCCAGCCACTTTGCCCCGAACACCGGGGAGCTGTTTTTT. Protein: CASSPPSHFAPNTGELFF.

This clonotype turned up a few times. This sequence joins TRBV10-1 and TRBJ2-6; D gene uncertain. The ends were cut back, 4 bases at V and 1 base at J, with 17 bases in the middle. Germline lookup yields CDR1 WNHNN and CDR2 SYGVQD (reference sequence). The CDR3 has 18 residues. This chain's CDR3 is CASSAQTRASSGANVLTF. The CDR3 region has the DNA TGCGCCAGCAGTGCCCAGACACGGGCAAGTTCTGGGGCCAACGTCCTGACTTTC.

In its sample, this clonotype was seen many times. The chain recombines TRBV11-2 with TRBJ1-1, with 8 bases fitting TRBD1. Germline assignment: CDR1 SGHAT and CDR2 FQNNGV. The V segment lost 4 bases and the J segment 0 bases; nucleotides outside the gene matches: 4. This CDR3 has 15 amino acids. CDR3 nucleotide sequence: TGTGCCAGCAGCTCTAGACAGGGGATGAACACTGAAGCTTTCTTT. It translates to CASSSRQGMNTEAFF. The variable domain in full, completed from reference TRBV11-2 and TRBJ1-1, reads EAGVAQSPRYKIIEKRQSVAFWCNPISGHATLYWYQQILGQGPKLLIQFQNNGVVDDSQLPKDRFSAERLKGVDSTLKIQPAKLEDSAVYLCASSSRQGMNTEAFFGQGTRLTVV.

In this sample, this clonotype turned up many times. The CDR3 DNA follows: TGTGCCAGCAGTTCTGCCGGGACAGGGAAGAACGAGCAGTACTTC. It yields the protein CASSSAGTGKNEQYF. The V call is TRBV6-8, the J call TRBJ2-7; the match to TRBD1 covers 9 bases. V lost 4 bases to trimming and J lost 5 bases; unmatched junction nucleotides: 9. Germline V lookup: CDR1 MNHGY, CDR2 SAAAGT. The CDR3 spans 15 residues.

This clonotype has only a few counts. The V call is TRBV28, the J call TRBJ1-2, with a weak D call TRBD1 (5 bases). CDR1 and CDR2 from the germline V gene are MDHEN and SYDVKM. Deletions cut 2 bases from V and 5 bases from J, with 18 bases between. The CDR3 is 16 residues long. CDR3 amino acids: CASSLDGGRGRYGYTF. The CDR3 DNA reads as TGTGCCAGCAGTTTAGATGGGGGTCGGGGGAGATATGGCTACACCTTC.

This clonotype was counted ten times or more. This chain connects TRBV7-2 to TRBJ2-7; D might be TRBD1 or TRBD2, each matching 5 bases. The CDR3 has 14 amino acids. V shed 2 bases and J shed 2 bases, with 10 bases lying between them. Germline values: CDR1 SGHTA, CDR2 FQGNSA. CDR3 DNA sequence: TGTGCCAGCAGCTTAACTCCGGGGCCCTACGAGCAGTACTTC. It is translated as CASSLTPGPYEQYF.

The rearrangement uses TRBV9 and TRBJ2-7, with D maybe TRBD2 (6 bases). V lost 4 bases and J lost 0, with 11 bases in between. CDR3 length equals 14 residues. The germline V gene encodes CDR1 SGDLS and CDR2 YYNGEE. Here the CDR3 reads CASSHGGNSYEQYF. The CDR3 nucleotides read TGTGCCAGCAGCCACGGGGGAAACTCCTACGAGCAGTACTTC.

This clonotype showed up many times. The chain employs TRBV7-2 and TRBJ1-1; maybe TRBD1 (6 bases). CDR1 is SGHTA and CDR2 is FQGNSA in the germline V gene. Trimming left V 5 bases short and J 4 bases short, with 14 bases between. The CDR3 loop spans 14 amino acids. The DNA for the CDR3 is TGTGCCAGCAGCGAAGGTGTGGGGGCCACTGAAGCTTTCTTT. It specifies CASSEGVGATEAFF.

V and J are TRBV11-2 and TRBJ1-1; weak D call: TRBD1 (5 bases). This CDR3 region has 15 residues. V was shortened by 3 bases and J by 4 bases, with 15 bases between the two germline ends. Germline CDR1 SGHAT, CDR2 FQNNGV. The CDR3 DNA reads as TGTGCCAGCAGCTTCGGGAACAGGCCGGTCACTGAAGCTTTCTTT. It is translated as CASSFGNRPVTEAFF.

The chain joins TRBV29-1 to TRBJ2-7; TRBD1 matches at 9 bases. V trimming: 3 bases; J trimming: 2 bases; junction bases outside the gene matches: 5. Germline V gene lookup returns CDR1 SQVTM and CDR2 ANQGSEA. This CDR3 has 14 residues. In DNA, the CDR3 is TGCAGCGTTGATCCCGGGACAGGGCCCTACGAGCAGTACTTC. This gives the protein CSVDPGTGPYEQYF.